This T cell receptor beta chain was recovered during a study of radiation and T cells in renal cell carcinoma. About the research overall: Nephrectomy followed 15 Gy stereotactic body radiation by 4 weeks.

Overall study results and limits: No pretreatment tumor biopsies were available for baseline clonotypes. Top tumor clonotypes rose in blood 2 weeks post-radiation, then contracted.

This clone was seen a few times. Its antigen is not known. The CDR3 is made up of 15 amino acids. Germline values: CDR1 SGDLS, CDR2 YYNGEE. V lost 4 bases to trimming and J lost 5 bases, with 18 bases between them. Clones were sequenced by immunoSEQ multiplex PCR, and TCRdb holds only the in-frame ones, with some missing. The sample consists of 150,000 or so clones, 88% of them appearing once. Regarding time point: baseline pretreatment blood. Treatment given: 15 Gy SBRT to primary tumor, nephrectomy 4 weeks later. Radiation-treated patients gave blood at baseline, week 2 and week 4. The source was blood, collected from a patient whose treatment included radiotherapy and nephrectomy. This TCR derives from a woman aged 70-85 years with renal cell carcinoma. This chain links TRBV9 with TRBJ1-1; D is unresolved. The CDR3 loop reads CASSPRQDFGTEAFF. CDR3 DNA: TGTGCCAGCAGCCCTCGACAAGATTTTGGGACTGAAGCTTTCTTT. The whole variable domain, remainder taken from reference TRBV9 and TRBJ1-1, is DSGVTQTPKHLITATGQRVTLRCSPRSGDLSVYWYQQSLDQGLQFLIQYYNGEERAKGNILERFSAQQFPDLHSELNLSSLELGDSALYFCASSPRQDFGTEAFFGQGTRLTVV.